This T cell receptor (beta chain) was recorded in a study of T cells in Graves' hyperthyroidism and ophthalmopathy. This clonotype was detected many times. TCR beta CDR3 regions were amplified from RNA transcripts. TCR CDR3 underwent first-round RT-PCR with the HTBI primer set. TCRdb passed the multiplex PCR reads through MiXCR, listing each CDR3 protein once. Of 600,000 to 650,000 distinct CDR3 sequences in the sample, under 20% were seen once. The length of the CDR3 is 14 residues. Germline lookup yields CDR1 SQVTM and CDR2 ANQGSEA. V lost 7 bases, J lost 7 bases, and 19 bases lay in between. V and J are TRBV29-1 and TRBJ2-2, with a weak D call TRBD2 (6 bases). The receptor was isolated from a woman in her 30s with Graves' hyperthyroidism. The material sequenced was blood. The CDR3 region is CSAWSSTSVGELFF. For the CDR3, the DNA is TGCAGCGCCTGGTCGTCGACTAGTGTCGGGGAGCTGTTTTTT.